This T cell receptor (beta chain) is from a study of human T cells and chemical hapten exposure. Study overall: Weekly scalp doses of diphenylcyclopropenone were given to patients during the approximately 25-week study. Variation in per-sample TCR yields came mainly from small pooled library volume differences.

The time point is: patch test 1, 2 weeks after DPC sensitization. The sample's treatment: therapeutic diphenylcyclopropenone sensitization with weekly scalp DPC. TCRdb re-derived calls from the RACE reads in MiXCR, one entry per CDR3 protein. The table lists about 57,000 distinct CDR3 sequences, 7% to 10% of them singletons. This clonotype showed up many times. The CDR3 runs to 11 residues. Trimming removed 6 bases from V and 6 bases from J, with 3 bases in between. CDR1 and CDR2 from the germline V gene are MNHEY and SVGEGT. This sample comprised whole blood, obtained in connection with sensitization to the hapten diphenylcyclopropenone (DPC). V usage is TRBV6-2 or TRBV6-3 and J usage is TRBJ1-6; D remains ambiguous. The TCR sequence derives from a woman in her forties with alopecia areata. Some clones in this sample may be carry-over from other donors' samples. The CDR3 DNA follows: TGTGCCAGCAGCCTTAATTCACCCCTCCACTTT. This sequence encodes CASSLNSPLHF.